The present TCR beta chain was sequenced within a study of blood T cells in healthy people across ages. A sample-barcoded 5' primer and a J-beta primer mix were used in a second PCR of roughly 7 to 12 cycles. Unique molecular identifiers of 12 random nucleotides labeled each cDNA. Via MiXCR, TCRdb re-called the 5' RACE reads, giving one row per CDR3 protein. This repertoire shows about 720,000 distinct CDR3 sequences, around a fifth found once; its top ten account for 20% to 25%. Broader study findings: In long-lived donors, naive CD4+ cell counts and diversity exceeded those of aged donors.

A remark on this clonotype: Its specificity is not known.

The TCR sequence derives from a man aged 65 to 85 in good health. Sequencing used blood.

The CDR3 region has the DNA TGCGCCAGCAGCTTGGAAGGTAGGGACTACGAGCAGTACTTC. It translates to CASSLEGRDYEQYF. The genes are TRBV5-1 and TRBJ2-7; D is unresolved. The CDR3 totals 14 residues. Trimming removed 0 bases from V and 3 bases from J, with 10 bases in between. Germline CDR1 and CDR2: SGHRS and YFSETQ.